This TCR beta chain was profiled in a study of blood T cells in healthy people across ages. The wider study: Template switching caught about one barcoded beta molecule for each two T cells.

Combining a sample-barcoded 5' primer with a J-beta primer mix, a second PCR ran for roughly 7 to 12 cycles. Every single cDNA molecule received a tag from a template-switch adaptor with 12 random nucleotides. The yield of each sample was at least 2.5 million CDR3-containing paired-end reads. Using its own MiXCR run on the 5' RACE reads, TCRdb lists one record per CDR3 protein. Among 850,000 to 1,300,000 distinct CDR3 sequences listed, around 45% were seen once. Trimming took 6 bases from V and 6 from J, leaving 19 bases between them. There are 15 residues in the CDR3. Germline CDR1 is MDHEN and CDR2 is SYDVKM.

The source is a woman aged 55-70 years in good health. V and J are TRBV28 and TRBJ2-3; D is possibly TRBD1 (5 bases). The sample was blood. The DNA for the CDR3 is TGTGCCAGCAGCCCCCCAGGGCCTTTGATGGATACGCAGTATTTT. Translated: CASSPPGPLMDTQYF.